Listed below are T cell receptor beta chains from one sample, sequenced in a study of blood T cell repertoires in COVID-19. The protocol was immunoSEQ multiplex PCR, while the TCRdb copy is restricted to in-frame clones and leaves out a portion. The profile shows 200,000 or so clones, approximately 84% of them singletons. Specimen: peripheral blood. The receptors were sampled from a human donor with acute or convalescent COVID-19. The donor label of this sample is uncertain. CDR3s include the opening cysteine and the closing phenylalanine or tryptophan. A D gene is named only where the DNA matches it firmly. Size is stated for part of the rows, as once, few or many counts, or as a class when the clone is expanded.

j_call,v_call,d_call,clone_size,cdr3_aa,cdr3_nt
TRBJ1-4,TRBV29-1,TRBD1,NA,CSAETGGGEKLFF,TGCAGCGCGGAAACAGGGGGCGGTGAAAAACTGTTTTTT
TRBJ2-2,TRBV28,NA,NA,CASSSHGVGTGELFF,TGTGCCAGCAGTTCCCACGGGGTGGGCACCGGGGAGCTGTTTTTT
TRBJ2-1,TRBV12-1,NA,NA,CASSFPSGSSYNEQFF,TGTGCCAGCAGCTTTCCGAGCGGGAGCTCCTACAATGAGCAGTTCTTC
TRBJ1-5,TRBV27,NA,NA,CASSLDRNQPQHF,TGTGCCAGCAGTTTAGACAGGAATCAGCCCCAGCATTTT
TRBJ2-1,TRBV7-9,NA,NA,CASSLGTGYNEQFF,TGTGCCAGCAGCTTAGGGACTGGCTACAATGAGCAGTTCTTC
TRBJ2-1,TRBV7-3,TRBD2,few,CASSHWDRLAAPYNEQFF,TGTGCCAGCAGCCATTGGGACCGACTAGCGGCTCCCTACAATGAGCAGTTCTTC
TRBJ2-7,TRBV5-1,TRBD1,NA,CASSLGDRGGEQYF,TGCGCCAGCAGCTTGGGCGACAGGGGGGGCGAGCAGTACTTC
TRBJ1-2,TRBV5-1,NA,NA,CASSLLLGTNYGYTF,TGCGCCAGCAGCTTGCTTCTCGGGACTAACTATGGCTACACCTTC
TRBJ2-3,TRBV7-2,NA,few,CASSLRRAPFDTQYF,TGTGCCAGCAGCTTACGGCGGGCCCCTTTTGATACGCAGTATTTT
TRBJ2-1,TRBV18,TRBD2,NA,CASSPLTSGTYNEQFF,TGTGCCAGCTCACCCCTGACTAGCGGGACCTACAATGAGCAGTTCTTC
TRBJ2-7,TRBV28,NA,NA,CASRPESPGVHEQYF,TGTGCCAGCAGACCCGAAAGCCCGGGAGTGCACGAGCAGTACTTC
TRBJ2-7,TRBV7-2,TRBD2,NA,CASSPSTSSHEQYF,TGTGCCAGCAGCCCCTCGACTAGCTCCCACGAGCAGTACTTC
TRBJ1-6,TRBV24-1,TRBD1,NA,CATSDQQGWASPLHF,TGTGCCACCAGTGATCAACAGGGGTGGGCTTCACCCCTCCACTTT
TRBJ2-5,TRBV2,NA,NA,CASKVDTQETQYF,TGTGCCAGCAAGGTCGACACCCAAGAGACCCAGTACTTC
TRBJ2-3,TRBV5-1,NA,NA,CASSLGALSSTDTQYF,TGCGCCAGCAGCTTGGGGGCTCTATCTAGCACAGATACGCAGTATTTT
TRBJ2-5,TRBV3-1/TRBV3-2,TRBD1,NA,CASSPGTVQETQYF,TGTGCCAGCAGCCCTGGGACAGTCCAAGAGACCCAGTACTTC
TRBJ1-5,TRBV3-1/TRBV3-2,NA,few,CASSMIAGTQHF,TGTGCCAGCAGCATGATAGCCGGGACTCAGCATTTT